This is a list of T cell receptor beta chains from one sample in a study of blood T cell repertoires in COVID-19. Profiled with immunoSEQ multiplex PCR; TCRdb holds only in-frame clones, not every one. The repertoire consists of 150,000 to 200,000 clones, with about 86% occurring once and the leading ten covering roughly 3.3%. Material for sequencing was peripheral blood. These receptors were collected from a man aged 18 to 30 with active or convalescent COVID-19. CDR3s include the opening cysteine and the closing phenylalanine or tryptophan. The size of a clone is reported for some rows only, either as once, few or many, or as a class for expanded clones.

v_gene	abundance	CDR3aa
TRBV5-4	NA	CASSLQGSSYNEQFF
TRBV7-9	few	CASSLLGQGGNEQYF
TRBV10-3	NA	CAIWDRASNQPQHF
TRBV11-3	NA	CASSSRIGSGQTNYGYTF
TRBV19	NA	CASSIEGLNTEAFF
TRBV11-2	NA	CASSLGGRVNTEAFF
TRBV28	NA	CASSSGGLKGGYTF
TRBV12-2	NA	CASRCEPIAGTGGDQPQHF
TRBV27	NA	CASSLRPGLAGVNEQFF
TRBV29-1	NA	CSGEGTSGVVYNEQFF
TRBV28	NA	CAIRGGVNTEAFF
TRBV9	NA	CASSVEPSGGNTGELFF
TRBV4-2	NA	CASSQTGVSYEQYF
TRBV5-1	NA	CASSLDRGTNEKLFF
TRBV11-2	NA	CASSSQTGLEKKDEQFF
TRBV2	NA	CASARDNSYNEQFF
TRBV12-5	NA	CASGLDTLETQYF
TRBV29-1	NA	CSPTALGGGWDEQFF
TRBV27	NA	CASSPLGQGAYEQYF
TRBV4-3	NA	CASSLRSAGGYGYTF
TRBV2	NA	CASRAGQANTEAFF
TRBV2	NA	CASTPHLGNTIYF
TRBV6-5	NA	CASSYAETQYF
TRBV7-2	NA	CASSLPGLGYEQYF
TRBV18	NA	CASSPRVADTEAFF
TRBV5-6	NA	CASSFGSSGNTIYF
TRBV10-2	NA	CASKTGGSSYNSPLHF
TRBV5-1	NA	CASSLGASGYNEQFF
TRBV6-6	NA	CASSYGGAGGSTEAFF
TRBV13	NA	CASSLGTGPYGYTF
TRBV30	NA	CAATSGASRGQYF
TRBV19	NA	CASSIFRTQGPGKEKLFF
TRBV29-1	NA	CSVETHFSYNEQFF
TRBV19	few	CASLDLTGSSEKLFF
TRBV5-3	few	CARSLITREVDEKLFF
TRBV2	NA	CASSEQGSTFNQPQHF
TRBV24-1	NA	CATSDADRVAFF
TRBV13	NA	CASSLKGLGAYEQYF
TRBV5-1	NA	CASSPPGTSVYEQYF
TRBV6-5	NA	CASHYSGSSYNEQFF
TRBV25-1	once	CASSDQANSEAGELFF
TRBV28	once	CASSRGRGSRGSPLHF
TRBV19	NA	CASDPTGTTGELFF
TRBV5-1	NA	CASSLAQGEVGEQFF
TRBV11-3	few	CASSLEPGNTIYF
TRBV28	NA	CASTGELAIQPQHF
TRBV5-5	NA	CASSSIRTGLETQYF
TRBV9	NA	CASSPDRGVYEQYF
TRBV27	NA	CASSLNLAGSYNEQFF
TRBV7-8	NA	CASSYQSGTGYQPQHF
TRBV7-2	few	CASSSQGASIYEQYF
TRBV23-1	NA	CASSQSLLAGGIKTDTQYF
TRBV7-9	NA	CASSPPWPGELFF
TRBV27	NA	CASSPLTGEFYEQYF